This T cell receptor beta chain came from a study of shared clonotypes between healthy human individuals. This clone was seen a handful of times. The antigen remains undetermined. Assay: immunoSEQ multiplex PCR; the TCRdb copy retains only in-frame clones and omits some. Here the sample spans about 750,000 clones, more than 85% being singletons. Naive-designated CD8 cells lacked CD45RO, were positively enriched for CCR7, and omitted terminally differentiated effector memory CD45RA+ cells. Findings of the study overall: Shared clonotypes across all four donors exceeded non-shared ones in generation probability.

The germline V and J ends were trimmed by 0 bases and 1 base, with 6 bases remaining between them. The CDR3 totals 14 residues. The germline V gene has CDR1 MNHEY and CDR2 SVGAGI. The genes are TRBV6-5 and TRBJ1-1; D is unresolved. What was sequenced was naive CD8+ T cells sorted from blood. The receptor comes from a man in his thirties or forties in good health. CDR3 sequence reads: CASSYSSPNTEAFF. The CDR3 region has the DNA TGTGCCAGCAGTTACTCGAGCCCGAACACTGAAGCTTTCTTT.